This T cell receptor (beta chain) was documented in a study of blood T cells in healthy people across ages. The second PCR ran about 6 to 12 cycles with a sample-barcoded 5' primer and J-beta primers. Using its own MiXCR run on the 5' RACE reads, TCRdb lists one record per CDR3 protein. Of 1.5 million or so distinct CDR3 sequences in the sample, 42% were seen once. On this clonotype itself: What it recognizes is unknown.

The study's findings and limits: A roughly linear age-dependent decrease characterized TCR beta diversity per million T cells. Long-lived donors carried more naive CD4+ cells and greater diversity than aged donors.

This CDR3 is built from 15 residues. The germline V and J ends were trimmed by 3 bases and 3 bases, with 9 bases remaining between them. Germline V lookup: CDR1 SGHTA, CDR2 FQGNSA. Donors were healthy Caucasian individuals from Russia aged roughly 6 to 100. This TCR was sampled from a woman aged 18-29 years in good health. The rearrangement joins TRBV7-2 to TRBJ2-6; D tentatively reads TRBD1 or TRBD2 (5 bases each). Sequenced: blood. The CDR3 bases are TGTGCCAGCAGCTTCTCGGGGCTTGGGGCCAACGTCCTGACTTTC. Its translation: CASSFSGLGANVLTF.